Many counts were recorded for the clone carrying this TCR beta chain. One junction end does not reproduce the germline sequence, and a read error may be involved. This specimen belongs to a study of tumor-infiltrating lymphocytes in oesophageal squamous cell carcinoma. TCRdb re-called the PCR reads through MiXCR, storing one row per CDR3 protein. The table lists about 22,000 distinct CDR3 sequences, more than 35% of them singletons. The CDR3 runs to 14 residues. The germline gives CDR1 SGHNT, CDR2 YYREEE (reference sequence). The sequencing sample was made of esophageal tumor tissue. The sequence derives from a male donor with esophageal squamous cell carcinoma. The chain links TRBV5-4 to TRBJ1-6, with 7 bases fitting TRBD1. The CDR3 spells CASGIQGTASPLHF. The DNA for the CDR3 is TGCGCCAGCGGGATACAGGGGACCGCCTCACCCCTCCACTTT.